A single TCR beta chain is shown here with its context. The source of the sample is a study of hypomethylating agent response in myelodysplastic syndrome. Across the study: Four or five patients were non-responders, while roughly six showed complete response or hematologic improvement.

The CDR3 extends over 16 amino acids. Per germline, CDR1 SGHTA and CDR2 FQGTGA. V was trimmed by 5 bases and J by 8 bases, leaving 21 bases between them. The table came from immunoSEQ multiplex PCR; TCRdb's copy has only in-frame clones and leaves some out. The sample lists about 6,000 clones; almost 85% were seen once. This chain uses TRBV7-3 with TRBJ2-2; perhaps TRBD2 as D (6 bases). The material sequenced was bone marrow, taken before or after starting hypomethylating agent treatment for myelodysplastic syndrome (not recorded which). The TCR originated in a human donor with myelodysplastic syndrome. Here the CDR3 DNA reads TGTGCCAGCAGCCGAACCTCTACGGGAGTAGGAGGGGAGCTGTTTTTT. Its translation is CASSRTSTGVGGELFF.